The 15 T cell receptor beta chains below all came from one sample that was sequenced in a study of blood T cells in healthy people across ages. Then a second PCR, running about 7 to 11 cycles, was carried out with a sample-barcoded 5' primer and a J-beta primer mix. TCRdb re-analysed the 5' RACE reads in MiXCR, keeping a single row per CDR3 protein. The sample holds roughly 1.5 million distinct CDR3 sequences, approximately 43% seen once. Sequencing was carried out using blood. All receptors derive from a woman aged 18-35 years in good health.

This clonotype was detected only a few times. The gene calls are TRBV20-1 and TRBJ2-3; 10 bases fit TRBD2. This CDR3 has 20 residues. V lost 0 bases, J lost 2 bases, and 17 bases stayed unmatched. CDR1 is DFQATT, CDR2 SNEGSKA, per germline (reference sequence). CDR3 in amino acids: CSARDWASGGFEMITDTQYF. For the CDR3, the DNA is TGCAGTGCTAGAGATTGGGCTAGCGGGGGATTTGAGATGATCACAGATACGCAGTATTTT.

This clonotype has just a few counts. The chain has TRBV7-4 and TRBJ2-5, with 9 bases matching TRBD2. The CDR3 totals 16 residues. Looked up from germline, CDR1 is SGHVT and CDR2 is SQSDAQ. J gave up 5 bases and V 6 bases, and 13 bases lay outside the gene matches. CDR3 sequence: CASSPDPGLAVETQYF. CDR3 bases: TGTGCCAGCAGTCCCGACCCGGGACTAGCAGTGGAGACCCAGTACTTC.

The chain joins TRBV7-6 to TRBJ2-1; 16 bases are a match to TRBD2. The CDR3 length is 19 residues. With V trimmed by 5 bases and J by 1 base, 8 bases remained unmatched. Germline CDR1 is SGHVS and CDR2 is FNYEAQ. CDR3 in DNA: TGTGCCAGCAGCAATACCGGGACTAGCGGGAGGGCTTCCTACAATGAGCAGTTCTTC. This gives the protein CASSNTGTSGRASYNEQFF. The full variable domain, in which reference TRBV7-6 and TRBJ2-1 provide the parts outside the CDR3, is GAGVSQSPRYKVTKRGQDVALRCDPISGHVSLYWYRQALGQGPEFLTYFNYEAQQDKSGLPNDRFSAERPEGSISTLTIQRTEQRDSAMYRCASSNTGTSGRASYNEQFFGPGTRLTVL.

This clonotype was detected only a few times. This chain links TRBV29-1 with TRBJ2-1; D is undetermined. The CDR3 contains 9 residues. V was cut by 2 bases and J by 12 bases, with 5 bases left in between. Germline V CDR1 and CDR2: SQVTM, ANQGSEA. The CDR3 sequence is CSVESGQFF. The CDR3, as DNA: TGCAGCGTTGAATCGGGGCAGTTCTTC.

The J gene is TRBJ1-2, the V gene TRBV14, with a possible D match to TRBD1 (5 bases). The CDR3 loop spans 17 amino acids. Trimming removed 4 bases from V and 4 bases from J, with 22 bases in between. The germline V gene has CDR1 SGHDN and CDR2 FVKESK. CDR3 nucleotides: TGTGCCAGCAGCCGAAGGGACCATACAGTGGCCGGCTATGGCTACACCTTC. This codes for CASSRRDHTVAGYGYTF.

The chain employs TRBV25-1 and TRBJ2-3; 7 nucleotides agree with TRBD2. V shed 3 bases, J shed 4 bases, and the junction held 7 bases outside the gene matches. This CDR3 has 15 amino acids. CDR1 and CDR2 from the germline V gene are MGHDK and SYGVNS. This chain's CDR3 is CASSDRGSGPDTQYF. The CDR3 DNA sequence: TGTGCCAGCAGTGATCGCGGGAGTGGTCCAGATACGCAGTATTTT.

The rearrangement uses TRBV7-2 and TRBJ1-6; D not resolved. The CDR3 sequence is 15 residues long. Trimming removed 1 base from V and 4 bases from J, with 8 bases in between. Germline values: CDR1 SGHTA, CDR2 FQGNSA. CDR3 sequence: CASSLGSPYNSPLHF. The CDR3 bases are TGTGCCAGCAGCTTAGGGTCCCCATATAATTCACCCCTCCACTTT.

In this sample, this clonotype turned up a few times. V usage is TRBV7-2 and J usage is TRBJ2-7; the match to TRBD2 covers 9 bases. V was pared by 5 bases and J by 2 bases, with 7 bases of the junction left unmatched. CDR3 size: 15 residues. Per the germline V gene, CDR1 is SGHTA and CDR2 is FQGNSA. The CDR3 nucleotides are TGTGCCAGCAGCCCGACCGGGACTAGCCCCTACGAGCAGTACTTC. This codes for CASSPTGTSPYEQYF.

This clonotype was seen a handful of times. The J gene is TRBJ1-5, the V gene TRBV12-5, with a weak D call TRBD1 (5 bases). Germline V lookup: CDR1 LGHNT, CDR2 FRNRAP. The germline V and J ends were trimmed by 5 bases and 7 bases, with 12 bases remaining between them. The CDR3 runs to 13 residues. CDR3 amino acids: CASGPGPRQPQHF. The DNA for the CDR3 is TGTGCTAGTGGTCCGGGACCGCGACAGCCCCAGCATTTT.

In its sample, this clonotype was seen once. The CDR3 loop reads CASSWGGGGGRNQPQHF. The CDR3 coding sequence is TGTGCCAGCAGTTGGGGCGGGGGAGGGGGCCGCAATCAGCCCCAGCATTTT. V is TRBV28 and J is TRBJ1-5, with 7 bases lining up with TRBD1. The length of the CDR3 is 17 residues. Per germline, CDR1 MDHEN and CDR2 SYDVKM. Trimming removed 4 bases from V and 2 bases from J; junction bases left unmatched: 11.

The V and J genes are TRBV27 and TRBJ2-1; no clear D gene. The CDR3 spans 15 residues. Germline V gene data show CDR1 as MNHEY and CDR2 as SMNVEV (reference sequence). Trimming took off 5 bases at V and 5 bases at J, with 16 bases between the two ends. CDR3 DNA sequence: TGTGCCAGCAGTCTCCTGCTCGGTAATAACAATGAGCAGTTCTTC. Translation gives CASSLLLGNNNEQFF.

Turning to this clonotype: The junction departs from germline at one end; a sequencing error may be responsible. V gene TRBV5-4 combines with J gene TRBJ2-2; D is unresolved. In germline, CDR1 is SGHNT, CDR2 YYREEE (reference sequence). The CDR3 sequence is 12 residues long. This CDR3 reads CVSSQVGGELFF. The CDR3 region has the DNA TGTGTCAGCAGCCAGGTCGGTGGGGAGCTGTTTTTT.

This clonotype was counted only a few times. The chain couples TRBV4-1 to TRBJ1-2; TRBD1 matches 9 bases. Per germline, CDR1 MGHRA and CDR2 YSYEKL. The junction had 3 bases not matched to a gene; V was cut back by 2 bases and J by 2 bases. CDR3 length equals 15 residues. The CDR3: CASSQMTGGNYGYTF. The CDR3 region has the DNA TGCGCCAGCAGCCAAATGACAGGGGGGAACTATGGCTACACCTTC.

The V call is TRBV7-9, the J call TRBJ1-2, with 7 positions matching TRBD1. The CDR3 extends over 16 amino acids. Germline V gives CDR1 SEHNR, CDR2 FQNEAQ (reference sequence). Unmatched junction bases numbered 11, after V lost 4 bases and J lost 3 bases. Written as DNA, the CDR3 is TGTGCCAGCAGCTCTTGGACAGGTCGGGCACACTATGGCTACACCTTC. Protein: CASSSWTGRAHYGYTF.

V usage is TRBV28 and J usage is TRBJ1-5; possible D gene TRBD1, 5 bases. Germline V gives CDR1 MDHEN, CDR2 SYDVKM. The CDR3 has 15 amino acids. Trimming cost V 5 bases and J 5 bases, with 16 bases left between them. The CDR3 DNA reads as TGTGCCAGCAGTCAAGCCGGGGGTCCTCATCAGCCCCAGCATTTT. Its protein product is CASSQAGGPHQPQHF.